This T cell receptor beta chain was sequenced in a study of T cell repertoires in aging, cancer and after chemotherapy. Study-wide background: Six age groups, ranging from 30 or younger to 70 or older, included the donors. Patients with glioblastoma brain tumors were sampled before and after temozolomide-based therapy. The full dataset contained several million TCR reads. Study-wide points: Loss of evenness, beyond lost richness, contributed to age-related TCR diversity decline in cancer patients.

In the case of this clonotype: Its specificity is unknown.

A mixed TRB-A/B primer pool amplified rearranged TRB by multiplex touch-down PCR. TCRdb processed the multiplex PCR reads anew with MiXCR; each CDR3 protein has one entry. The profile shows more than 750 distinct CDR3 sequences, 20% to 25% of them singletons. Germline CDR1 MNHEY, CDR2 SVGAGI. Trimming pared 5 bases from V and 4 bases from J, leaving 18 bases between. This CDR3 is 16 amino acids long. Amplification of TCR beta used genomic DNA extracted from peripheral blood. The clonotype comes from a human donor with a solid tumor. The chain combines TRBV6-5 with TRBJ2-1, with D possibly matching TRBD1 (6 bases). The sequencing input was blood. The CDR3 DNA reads TGTGCCAGCAGTATTCAACAGGGACCGAATTACAATGAGCAGTTCTTC. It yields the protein CASSIQQGPNYNEQFF.